This T cell receptor beta chain was retrieved from a study of blood T cells in healthy people across ages. Whole-study findings and limits: Greater diversity and more naive CD4+ cells were seen in long-lived donors than in aged donors. Per-million-T-cell TCR beta diversity fell roughly linearly with age.

A second PCR, run for about 7 to 12 cycles, used a sample-barcoded 5' primer plus a J-beta primer mix. MiXCR, run by TCRdb on the 5' RACE reads, gives a single entry per CDR3 protein. The sample lists 1.5 million to 2 million distinct CDR3 sequences; just under 50% were seen once. The ends were cut back, 4 bases at V and 2 bases at J, with 14 bases in the middle. The CDR3 is made up of 15 amino acids. From germline, CDR1 is SGHRS and CDR2 YFSETQ. The sample holds a few counts of this clonotype. Its antigen is unknown. The chain is built from TRBV5-1 and TRBJ2-3, with a possible D match to TRBD1 (6 bases). Specimen: blood. This TCR was recovered from a woman aged 40-49 years in good health. The CDR3 is CASSLYPGATDTQYF. As DNA, the CDR3 is TGCGCCAGCAGCCTCTACCCAGGGGCCACAGATACGCAGTATTTT.